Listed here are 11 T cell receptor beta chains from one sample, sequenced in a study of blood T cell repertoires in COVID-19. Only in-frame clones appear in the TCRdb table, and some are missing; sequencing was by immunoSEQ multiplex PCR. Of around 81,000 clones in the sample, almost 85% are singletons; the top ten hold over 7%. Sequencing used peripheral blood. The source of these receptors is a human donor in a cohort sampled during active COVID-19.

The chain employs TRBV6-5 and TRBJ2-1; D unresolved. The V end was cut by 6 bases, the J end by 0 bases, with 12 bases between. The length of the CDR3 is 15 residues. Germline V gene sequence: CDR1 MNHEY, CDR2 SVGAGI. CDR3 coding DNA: TGTGCCAGCAGCTTACAGCCGAGCTCCTACAATGAGCAGTTCTTC. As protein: CASSLQPSSYNEQFF.

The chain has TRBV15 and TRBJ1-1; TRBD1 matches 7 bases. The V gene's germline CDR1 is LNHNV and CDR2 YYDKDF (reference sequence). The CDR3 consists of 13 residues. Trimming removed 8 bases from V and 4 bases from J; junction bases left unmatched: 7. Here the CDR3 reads CATSRQGGTEAFF. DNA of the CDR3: TGTGCCACCTCCCGACAGGGTGGCACTGAAGCTTTCTTT.

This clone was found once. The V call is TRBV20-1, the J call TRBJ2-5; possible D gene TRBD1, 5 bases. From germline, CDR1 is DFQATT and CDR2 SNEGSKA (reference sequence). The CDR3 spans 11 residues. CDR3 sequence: CARQFQETQYF. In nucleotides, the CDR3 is TGCGCACGACAGTTCCAAGAGACCCAGTACTTC.

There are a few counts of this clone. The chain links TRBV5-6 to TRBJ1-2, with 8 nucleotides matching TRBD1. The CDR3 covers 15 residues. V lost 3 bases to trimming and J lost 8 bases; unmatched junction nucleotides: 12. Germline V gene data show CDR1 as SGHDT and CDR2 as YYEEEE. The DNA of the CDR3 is TGTGCCAGCAGCTCCGGAGGGACAGGCAGCGGAGGCTACACCTTC. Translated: CASSSGGTGSGGYTF.

CDR3 in amino acids: CASSQGGYSTEAFF. The CDR3 DNA follows: TGTGCCAGCAGTCAAGGGGGTTACAGCACTGAAGCTTTCTTT. This chain links TRBV28 with TRBJ1-1; a weak D match, TRBD1 (6 bases). V was shortened by 5 bases and J by 4 bases, with 14 bases between the two germline ends. Germline CDR1 MDHEN, CDR2 SYDVKM. CDR3 length: 14 amino acids.

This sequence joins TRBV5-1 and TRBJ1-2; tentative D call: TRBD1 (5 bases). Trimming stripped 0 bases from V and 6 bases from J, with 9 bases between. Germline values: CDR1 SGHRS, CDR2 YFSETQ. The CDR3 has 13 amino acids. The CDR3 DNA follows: TGCGCCAGCAGCTTGGCCAGGGCGGATGGCTACACCTTC. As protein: CASSLARADGYTF.

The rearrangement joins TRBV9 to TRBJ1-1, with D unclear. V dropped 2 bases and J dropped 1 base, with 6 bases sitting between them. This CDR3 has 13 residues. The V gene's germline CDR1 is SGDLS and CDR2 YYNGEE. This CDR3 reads CASSVHTNTEAFF. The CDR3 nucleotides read TGTGCCAGCAGCGTCCACACGAACACTGAAGCTTTCTTT.

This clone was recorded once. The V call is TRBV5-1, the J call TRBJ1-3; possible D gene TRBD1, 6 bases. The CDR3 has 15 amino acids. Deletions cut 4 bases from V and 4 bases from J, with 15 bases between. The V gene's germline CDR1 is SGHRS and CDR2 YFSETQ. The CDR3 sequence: CASSTPGVSGNTIYF. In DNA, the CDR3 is TGCGCCAGCAGCACCCCAGGGGTGTCGGGAAACACCATATATTTT.

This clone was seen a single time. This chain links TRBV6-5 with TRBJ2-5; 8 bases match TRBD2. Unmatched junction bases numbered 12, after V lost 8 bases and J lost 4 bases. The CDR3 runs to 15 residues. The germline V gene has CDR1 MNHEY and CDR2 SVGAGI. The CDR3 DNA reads TGTGCCAGCTGGAGGGTCGGGGGGGCCGGAGAGACCCAGTACTTC. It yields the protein CASWRVGGAGETQYF.

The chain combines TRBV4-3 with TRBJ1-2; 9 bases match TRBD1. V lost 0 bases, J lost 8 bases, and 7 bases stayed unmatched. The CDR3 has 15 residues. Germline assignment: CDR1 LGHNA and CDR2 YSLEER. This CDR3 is CASSQDWGQGPGYTF. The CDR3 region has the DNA TGCGCCAGCAGCCAAGATTGGGGACAGGGTCCCGGCTACACCTTC.

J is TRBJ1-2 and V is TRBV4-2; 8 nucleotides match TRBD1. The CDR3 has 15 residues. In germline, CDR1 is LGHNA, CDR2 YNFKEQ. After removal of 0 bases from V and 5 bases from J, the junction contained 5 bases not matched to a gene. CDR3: CASSQEDRVRYGYTF. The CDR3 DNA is TGTGCCAGCAGCCAAGAGGACAGGGTACGGTATGGCTACACCTTC.